The T cell receptor beta chain described here comes from a study of prognosis after radiotherapy for stage I lung cancer. About the research overall: In some eleven patients the tumors were adenocarcinoma, and in roughly 7 they were squamous cell carcinoma.

There are 13 residues in the CDR3. Trimming left V 3 bases short and J 3 bases short, with 8 bases between. From genomic DNA, two-round multiplex PCR was used to amplify TCR beta CDR3. First-round PCR, the initial amplification, used primers specific to each TRBV and TRBJ gene. A single record per CDR3 protein comes from TCRdb applying MiXCR to the multiplex PCR reads. The profile covers fewer than 20,000 distinct CDR3 sequences, with 44% appearing a single time and about two fifths taken by the ten largest. This TCR was sampled from a donor aged 50 or older with non-small cell lung cancer. This specimen was PBMCs, taken before or after stereotactic body radiation therapy (not recorded which). The chain is built from TRBV12-3 or TRBV12-4 and TRBJ1-2, with D perhaps TRBD1 (5 bases). CDR3 sequence: CASSLGLDYGYTF. CDR3 in DNA: TGTGCCAGCAGTTTGGGACTGGACTATGGCTACACCTTC.